What follows are 10 T cell receptor beta chains derived from one specimen sequenced in a study of T cell responses to AZD1222 COVID-19 vaccine. This table comes from immunoSEQ multiplex PCR, and its TCRdb copy is limited to in-frame clones, with some not included. The table lists under 150,000 clones, 88% of them singletons, with under 20% in the top ten. The starting material was peripheral blood, obtained on day 0 of MenACWY control vaccination. These receptors were taken from an adult in good health.

V gene TRBV18 combines with J gene TRBJ1-5; tentatively, D is TRBD1 (5 bases). The germline gives CDR1 KGHSH, CDR2 LQKENI. The CDR3 is 15 residues long. The germline V and J ends were trimmed by 0 bases and 6 bases, with 12 bases remaining between them. This CDR3 is CASSPPSREGQPQHF. CDR3 bases: TGTGCCAGCTCACCACCGAGCAGGGAGGGTCAGCCCCAGCATTTT.

The CDR3 sequence is CASSLEATDTQYF. DNA for the CDR3: TGTGCCAGCAGCTTGGAGGCCACAGATACGCAGTATTTT. The chain joins TRBV5-8 to TRBJ2-3; no clear D gene. This CDR3 region has 13 residues. The germline V gene encodes CDR1 SGHTS and CDR2 YDEGEE. Trimming took 0 bases from V and 2 from J, leaving 4 bases between them.

The chain links TRBV5-4 to TRBJ1-3, with D maybe TRBD1 (5 bases). The V end was cut by 6 bases, the J end by 2 bases, with 15 bases between. Germline CDR1 reads SGHNT; CDR2 reads YYREEE (reference sequence). The CDR3 is 15 amino acids. The CDR3 spells CASTKPGGAGNTIYF. The CDR3 DNA follows: TGTGCCAGCACCAAACCCGGGGGGGCTGGAAACACCATATATTTT.

The chain has TRBV27 and TRBJ2-1; 7 nucleotides match TRBD2. The CDR3 runs 13 residues. The germline V gene has CDR1 MNHEY and CDR2 SMNVEV (reference sequence). V dropped 10 bases and J dropped 6; count of bases not matched to a gene: 9. CDR3 amino acids: CATGREDRNEQFF. In DNA form, the CDR3 reads TGTGCCACTGGCCGGGAGGACCGCAATGAGCAGTTCTTC.

The V and J genes are TRBV6-5 and TRBJ2-3, with 10 bases identical to TRBD2. V shed 4 bases and J 3 bases; nucleotides not matched to a gene: 1. The CDR3 length is 14 residues. Germline values: CDR1 MNHEY, CDR2 SVGAGI. The CDR3 here is CASSLAGGTDTQYF. The CDR3 DNA reads as TGTGCCAGCAGTTTAGCGGGAGGAACAGATACGCAGTATTTT.

The DNA for the CDR3 is TGTGCCAGCAGCCAAGCCCTCGCCAGTGGGGAAAAACTGTTTTTT. Its translation is CASSQALASGEKLFF. The rearrangement uses TRBV3-1 (or the pseudogene TRBV3-2) and TRBJ1-4; D unresolved. Germline CDR1 reads LGHDT; CDR2 reads YNNKEL (reference sequence). Trimming removed 1 base from V and 8 bases from J, with 14 bases in between. The CDR3 totals 15 residues.

The rearrangement uses TRBV28 and TRBJ1-1; D not certain. Germline CDR1 MDHEN, CDR2 SYDVKM. The CDR3 length is 15 residues. Trimming took 5 bases from V and 0 from J, leaving 13 bases between them. CDR3 sequence reads: CASSQTRDLNTEAFF. In DNA form, the CDR3 reads TGTGCCAGCAGTCAGACAAGGGATCTGAACACTGAAGCTTTCTTT.

The gene calls are TRBV7-9 and TRBJ1-2; 7 bases line up with TRBD1. V lost 2 bases to trimming and J lost 2 bases; unmatched junction nucleotides: 8. Germline V CDR1 and CDR2: SEHNR, FQNEAQ (reference sequence). The length of the CDR3 is 16 residues. CDR3 amino acids: CASSLPGQAVNYGYTF. CDR3 bases: TGTGCCAGCAGCTTACCTGGACAGGCAGTAAACTATGGCTACACCTTC.

The chain couples TRBV6-5 to TRBJ1-1, with no clear D. Germline V gene data show CDR1 as MNHEY and CDR2 as SVGAGI. The V end was cut by 0 bases, the J end by 1 base, with 6 bases between. The CDR3 is 14 residues long. CDR3 in amino acids: CASSYSTRNTEAFF. The CDR3 region has the DNA TGTGCCAGCAGTTACTCGACCAGGAACACTGAAGCTTTCTTT.

Here the CDR3 DNA reads TGTGCCTGGAGTGTACGCGCGACCCACACCTTC. Translated: CAWSVRATHTF. This chain connects TRBV30 to TRBJ1-2; D ambiguous. Trimming shortened V by 0 bases and J by 12 bases, and 11 bases separated the two germline ends. The CDR3 runs to 11 residues. Germline V gives CDR1 GTSNPN, CDR2 SVGIG (reference sequence).